These T cell receptor beta chains were read from a single sample in a study of cytomegalovirus exposure and HLA in healthy donors. Only in-frame clones appear in the TCRdb table, and some are missing; sequencing was by immunoSEQ multiplex PCR. The sample records 150,000 to 200,000 clones, 84% being singletons. Specimen: PBMCs. The receptors derive from a boy younger than 18 in good health and CMV-seronegative. Each CDR3 is given with its conserved first and last residue. D genes are given only for firm matches. The size entry is marked missing in some rows and otherwise reads once, few, many or a size class.

clone size,J gene,D gene,V gene,CDR3 protein,CDR3 DNA
NA,TRBJ1-5,NA,TRBV30,CAWSGRVDNQPQHF,TGTGCCTGGAGTGGGCGGGTGGACAATCAGCCCCAGCATTTT
NA,TRBJ1-3,TRBD1,TRBV11-2,CASSSQTGFGNTIYF,TGTGCCAGCAGCTCCCAGACAGGGTTTGGAAACACCATATATTTT
few,TRBJ2-7,NA,TRBV5-4,CASSLFRGGFYEQYF,TGTGCCAGCAGCTTGTTTAGGGGTGGGTTCTACGAGCAGTACTTC
NA,TRBJ1-1,NA,TRBV6-5,CASRREGNTEAFF,TGTGCCAGCAGGAGAGAGGGGAACACTGAAGCTTTCTTT
NA,TRBJ2-1,NA,TRBV6-4,CASSDSGDGEQFF,TGTGCCAGCAGTGATTCAGGGGACGGTGAGCAGTTCTTC
NA,TRBJ1-1,NA,TRBV29-1,CSVRPATRAFF,TGCAGCGTCCGTCCGGCTACCAGGGCTTTCTTT
NA,TRBJ2-1,NA,TRBV29-1,CSVGQVLAPSYDEQFF,TGCAGCGTTGGACAGGTTCTTGCGCCTAGTTACGATGAGCAGTTCTTC
NA,TRBJ2-3,TRBD2,TRBV10-3,CAYHSGGAADTQYF,TGTGCCTACCATAGCGGGGGGGCGGCAGATACGCAGTATTTT
NA,TRBJ1-1,NA,TRBV27,CASSYGPRSGNEAFF,TGTGCCAGCAGTTACGGGCCGCGTAGCGGGAATGAAGCTTTCTTT
NA,TRBJ1-1,NA,TRBV4-1,CASSPPGAGVNTEAFF,TGCGCCAGCAGCCCCCCCGGGGCAGGGGTGAACACTGAAGCTTTCTTT
NA,TRBJ2-5,NA,TRBV7-2,CASSLGGQGRWVTQYF,TGTGCCAGCAGCTTAGGAGGTCAAGGAAGGTGGGTGACCCAGTACTTC
NA,TRBJ2-7,NA,TRBV29-1,CSVGDLGLHYYEQYF,TGCAGCGTTGGGGATTTAGGACTCCATTACTACGAGCAGTACTTC